This T cell receptor beta chain was recorded in a study of identical twins. As regards this clonotype: No antigen is known for it.

In TCRdb, the 5' RACE reads were re-called with MiXCR into one record per CDR3 protein. Of approximately 620,000 distinct CDR3 sequences listed, 8.6% are singletons. Everyone who gave samples was a healthy Caucasian. General study results and limits: Insertions were reduced in abundant cord blood beta clonotypes but not in memory repertoires. Beta out-of-frame sequences displayed a weaker excess of sharing between twins.

This sample was also put to use in a study of yellow fever vaccine responses in identical twins.

Material for sequencing was PBMCs. This TCR came from a woman younger than 30 in good health.

CDR3 in amino acids: CASSLLAASYGTDTQYF. For the CDR3, the DNA is TGTGCCAGCAGCTTACTAGCGGCCTCCTATGGCACAGATACGCAGTATTTT. V gene TRBV7-6 combines with J gene TRBJ2-3, with TRBD2 identical over 7 bases. Germline values: CDR1 SGHVS, CDR2 FNYEAQ. V was pared by 2 bases and J by 1 base, with 9 bases of the junction left unmatched. The CDR3 extends over 17 amino acids.